This T cell receptor (beta chain) was identified in a study of cytomegalovirus exposure and HLA in healthy donors. Study-wide results and limits: Later analysis reportedly placed an Asian-associated ancestry cluster below the roughly 700-donor mean in N-insertions. Available immune exposure information was restricted to CMV serostatus only. Presence/absence analyses assumed roughly uniform sequencing depth across donors, which may not hold.

The ends were cut back, 0 bases at V and 3 bases at J, with 11 bases in the middle. CDR3 length equals 15 residues. Germline V gene lookup returns CDR1 SGHTA and CDR2 FQGNSA. It was with 60 Vbeta and 13 Jbeta primers that the PCR ran. The data were produced by immunoSEQ multiplex PCR, yet TCRdb's version contains in-frame clones alone and is incomplete. The data show some 200,000 clones, roughly 84% seen once. For this clone: Its antigen is still unknown.

This TCR came from a girl under three years old in good health and CMV-seronegative. The sample taken for sequencing was PBMCs. The rearrangement uses TRBV7-2 and TRBJ1-2; D may be TRBD1 (5 bases). The CDR3 nucleotides read TGTGCCAGCAGCTTAGCAGGCCAGGGCGACTATGGCTACACCTTC. Translating it yields CASSLAGQGDYGYTF.